Detailed here is one T cell receptor (beta chain). The antigen is unknown. CDR1 is SGHAT, CDR2 FQNNGV, per germline. The CDR3 has 14 residues. Researchers built TCR beta cDNA using 5'RACE template switching with UMIs. After re-calling the 5' RACE reads, TCRdb lists one entry per CDR3 protein, DNA absent. The listing contains 350,000 to 400,000 distinct CDR3 sequences. The sample is drawn from a study of T cells expressing NK-cell markers. In the study overall: It was sorted CD3+CD56+NKG2C+, CD3+CD56+NKG2C- and CD3+CD56-NKG2C+ T cells that supplied the TCR beta repertoires.

Broader study findings: Dominant NKG2C+ clonotypes accounted for about 1.0-8% of CD8+ T cells in over 5 donors.

V is TRBV11-2 and J is TRBJ2-3. Sequenced material: blood T cells: a sorted CD56 or NKG2C T cell subset, CD4+ or CD8+ T cells, or bulk PBMC T cells (not recorded which). This TCR came from a woman between 45 and 60 years old in good health. CDR3 amino acids: CASSPIARTDTQYF.